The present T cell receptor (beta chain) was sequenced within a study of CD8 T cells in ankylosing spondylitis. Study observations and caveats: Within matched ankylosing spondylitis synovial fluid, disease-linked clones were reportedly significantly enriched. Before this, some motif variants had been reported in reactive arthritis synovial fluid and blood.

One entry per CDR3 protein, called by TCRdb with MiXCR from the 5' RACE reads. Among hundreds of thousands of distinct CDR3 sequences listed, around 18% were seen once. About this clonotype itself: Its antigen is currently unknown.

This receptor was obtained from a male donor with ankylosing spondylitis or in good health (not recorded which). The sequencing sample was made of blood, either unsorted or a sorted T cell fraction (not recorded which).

The DNA for the CDR3 is TGTGCCAGCAGCCCTGGGACTAGCGGGGGGGCCGGGTTCTTC. Residues: CASSPGTSGGAGFF. The chain has TRBV7-6 and TRBJ2-1; 16 bases match TRBD2. With 5 bases clipped from V and 15 bases from J, the junction kept 7 bases outside the gene matches. The length of the CDR3 is 14 residues. Germline V CDR1 and CDR2: SGHVS, FNYEAQ.